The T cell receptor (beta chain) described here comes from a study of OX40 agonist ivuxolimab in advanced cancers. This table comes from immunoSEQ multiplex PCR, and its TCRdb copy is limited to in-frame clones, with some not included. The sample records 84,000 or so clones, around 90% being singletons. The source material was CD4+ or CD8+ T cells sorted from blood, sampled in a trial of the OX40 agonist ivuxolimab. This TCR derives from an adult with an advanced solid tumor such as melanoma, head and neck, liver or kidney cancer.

DNA for the CDR3: TGCAGCGTTGGGGACGGGATCAACTATGGCTACACCTTC. It is translated as CSVGDGINYGYTF. The V and J genes are TRBV29-1 and TRBJ1-2, with D maybe TRBD1 (5 bases). V lost 4 bases, J lost 2 bases, and 11 bases lay in between. The germline gives CDR1 SQVTM, CDR2 ANQGSEA. The CDR3 is made up of 13 amino acids.